This TCR beta chain was found in a study of blood T cell repertoires in COVID-19. Study background: Whether acute or convalescent, the COVID-19 samples came from the United States, Italy and Spain. In each case, the material was cDNA or gDNA derived from T cells, B-cell-depleted T cells, or PBMCs.

As handled by the study authors: Nucleated cell counts were estimated from reference gene primer amplification. Clones were sequenced by immunoSEQ multiplex PCR, and TCRdb holds only the in-frame ones, with some missing. The DNA was the basis for D and trimming; V, J and clone size are from that table. The repertoire has tens of thousands of clones, about 89% of them found once; the top ten carry under 5.5%. Followed over time, Seattle patients had been enrolled while infection was active. The trim removed 5 bases at V and 4 bases at J, leaving 4 bases unmatched. The CDR3 loop spans 15 amino acids. Germline V gene sequence: CDR1 SGHNT, CDR2 YYREEE (reference sequence).

The TCR comes from a man in his fifties or sixties with COVID-19, enrolled during active disease. The chain has TRBV5-4 and TRBJ2-2; 11 bases fit TRBD2. Sequencing input: peripheral blood. CDR3 DNA: TGTGCCAGCAGTGCTAGCGGGAGGCCCACCGGGGAGCTGTTTTTT. Its protein is CASSASGRPTGELFF. Looking up the rest from reference TRBV5-4 and TRBJ2-2 gives the full variable domain: ETGVTQSPTHLIKTRGQQVTLRCSSQSGHNTVSWYQQALGQGPQFIFQYYREEENGRGNFPPRFSGLQFPNYSSELNVNALELDDSALYLCASSASGRPTGELFFGEGSRLTVL.